This T cell receptor beta chain came from a study of T cells expressing NK-cell markers. Study context: In the group of eight sequenced donors, seven were HCMV-seropositive and one was seronegative.

Study-level findings and limits: The share of CD8+ T cells held by dominant NKG2C+ clonotypes was about 1.0-7.5% in several donors.

Comments on this clonotype: What it recognizes is unknown.

TCRdb reanalyzed the 5' RACE reads and collapses them to one entry per CDR3 protein, without DNA. This table lists 350,000 to 450,000 distinct CDR3 sequences. The length of the CDR3 is 15 residues. The origin of this receptor is a man aged 18-75 years in good health. The rearrangement joins TRBV12-3 or TRBV12-4 to TRBJ1-5; TCRdb outputs TRBD1, but without DNA this stays unchecked. The sample taken for sequencing was blood T cells: a sorted CD56 or NKG2C T cell subset, CD4+ or CD8+ T cells, or bulk PBMC T cells (not recorded which). CDR3 amino acids: CASSGGQGARQPQHF.